One sample yielded the 2 T cell receptor beta chains listed below, sequenced in a study of Graves' ophthalmopathy and Graves' hyperthyroidism. The sequenced template was RNA, covering the TCR beta CDR3 region. HTBI-primed RT-PCR formed the first round, and a multiplex PCR formed the second. TCRdb processed the multiplex PCR reads anew with MiXCR; each CDR3 protein has one entry. Found here are 350,000 to 450,000 distinct CDR3 sequences, 20% to 25% of them singletons; the top ten hold approximately 3.2%. The sequenced material came from peripheral blood. These receptors were obtained from a woman aged 18 to 35 with stable Graves' hyperthyroidism.

This clonotype was seen a handful of times. The J gene is TRBJ1-5, the V gene TRBV28, with TRBD1 as a possible D gene (5 bases). Germline-derived CDR1 and CDR2 are MDHEN and SYDVKM. CDR3 length: 15 residues. Trimming pared 2 bases from V and 5 bases from J, leaving 13 bases between. CDR3 coding DNA: TGTGCCAGCAGTTTAGGGCAGGGTGGTTATCAGCCCCAGCATTTT. Translated: CASSLGQGGYQPQHF.

Ten or more counts support this clonotype. The gene calls are TRBV7-2 and TRBJ1-2, with D perhaps TRBD1 (6 bases). This CDR3 contains 15 residues. Trimming took 0 bases from V and 2 from J, leaving 10 bases between them. The V gene's germline CDR1 is SGHTA and CDR2 FQGNSA. CDR3 coding DNA: TGTGCCAGCAGCTTAGCACTCGGGACAAACTATGGCTACACCTTC. Translating it yields CASSLALGTNYGYTF.